The entry that follows covers one TCR beta chain sequence. Other DNA sequences of this sample code for an identical CDR3. Method: immunoSEQ multiplex PCR; TCRdb's copy keeps in-frame clones and lacks some. The sample shows some 2,100,000 clones, more than 90% of them seen only once. This sample was taken from a study of shared clonotypes between healthy human individuals. Sequencing input: naive CD4+ T cells sorted from blood. Subset of the sample: CD45RA+ positively selected. The source is a man aged 18 to 35 in good health.

CDR3 DNA: TGTGCCATCAGTGGGGGGCCGGGATATGGCTACACCTTC. Encoded protein: CAISGGPGYGYTF. V gene TRBV10-3 combines with J gene TRBJ1-2, with a possible D match to TRBD1 (6 bases). Germline V gives CDR1 ENHRY, CDR2 SYGVKD. V lost 4 bases and J 5 bases, leaving 11 bases between the germline ends. This CDR3 region has 13 residues.